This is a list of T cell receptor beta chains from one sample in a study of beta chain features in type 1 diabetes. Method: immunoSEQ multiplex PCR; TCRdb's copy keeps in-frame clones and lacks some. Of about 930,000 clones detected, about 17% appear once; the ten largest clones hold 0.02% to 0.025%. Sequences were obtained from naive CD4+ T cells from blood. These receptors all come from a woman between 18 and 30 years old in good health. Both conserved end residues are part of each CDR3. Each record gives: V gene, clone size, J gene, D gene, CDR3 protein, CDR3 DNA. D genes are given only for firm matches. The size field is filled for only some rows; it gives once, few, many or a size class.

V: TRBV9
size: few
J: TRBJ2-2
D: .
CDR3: CASSSIGGNTGELFF
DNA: TGTGCCAGCTCCTCGATCGGGGGAAACACCGGGGAGCTGTTTTTT

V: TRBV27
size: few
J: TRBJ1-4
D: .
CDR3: CASSLVATNEKLFF
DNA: TGTGCCAGCAGTTTGGTCGCGACTAATGAAAAACTGTTTTTT

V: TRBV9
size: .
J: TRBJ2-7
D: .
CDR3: CASSVDPLNYEQYF
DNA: TGTGCCAGCAGCGTAGATCCCCTAAACTACGAGCAGTACTTC

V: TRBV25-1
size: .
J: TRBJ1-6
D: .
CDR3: CASGQSYNSPLHF
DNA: TGTGCCAGCGGACAGTCCTATAATTCACCCCTCCACTTT

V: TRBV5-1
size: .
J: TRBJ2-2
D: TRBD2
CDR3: CASSLEAGVGTGELFF
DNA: TGCGCCAGCAGCTTAGAAGCGGGAGTGGGGACCGGGGAGCTGTTTTTT

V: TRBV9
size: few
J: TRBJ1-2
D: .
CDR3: CASSTNYGYTF
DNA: TGTGCCAGCAGCACTAACTATGGCTACACCTTC

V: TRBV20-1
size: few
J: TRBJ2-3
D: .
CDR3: CSAPVGDTQYF
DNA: TGCAGTGCTCCGGTTGGGGATACGCAGTATTTT

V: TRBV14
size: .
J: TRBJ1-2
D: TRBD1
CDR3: CASSPGTGYPYGYTF
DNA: TGTGCCAGCAGCCCTGGGACAGGCTACCCCTATGGCTACACCTTC

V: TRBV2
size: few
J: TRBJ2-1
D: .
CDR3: CASSEYEQFF
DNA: TGTGCCAGCAGTGAATATGAGCAGTTCTTC

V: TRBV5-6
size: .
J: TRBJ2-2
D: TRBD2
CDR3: CASSLIQREFGELFF
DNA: TGTGCCAGCAGCTTGATCCAGCGGGAGTTCGGGGAGCTGTTTTTT